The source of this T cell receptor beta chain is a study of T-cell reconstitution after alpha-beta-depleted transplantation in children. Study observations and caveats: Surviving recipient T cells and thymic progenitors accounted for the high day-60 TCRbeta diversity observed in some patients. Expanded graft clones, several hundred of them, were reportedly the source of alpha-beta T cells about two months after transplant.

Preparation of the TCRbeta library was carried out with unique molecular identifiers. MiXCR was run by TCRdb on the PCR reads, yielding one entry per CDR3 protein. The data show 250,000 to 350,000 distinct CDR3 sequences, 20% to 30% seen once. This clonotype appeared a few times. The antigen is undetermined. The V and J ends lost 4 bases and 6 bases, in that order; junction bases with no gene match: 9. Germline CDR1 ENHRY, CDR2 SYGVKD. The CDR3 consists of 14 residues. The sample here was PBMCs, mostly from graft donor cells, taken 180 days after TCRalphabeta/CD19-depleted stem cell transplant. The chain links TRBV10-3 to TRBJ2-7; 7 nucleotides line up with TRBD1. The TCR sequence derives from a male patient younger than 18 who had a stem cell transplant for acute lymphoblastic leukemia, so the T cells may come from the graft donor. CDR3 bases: TGTGCCATCAGTGCCACGGGACAGAGGGGCGAGCAGTACTTC. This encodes CAISATGQRGEQYF.